A single sample is the source of the 20 T cell receptor beta chains below, sequenced in a study of blood T cells in healthy people across ages. Primers used in a second PCR of about 7 to 12 cycles were a sample-barcoded 5' primer and a J-beta primer mix. TCRdb re-analysed the 5' RACE reads in MiXCR, keeping a single row per CDR3 protein. The repertoire holds about 770,000 distinct CDR3 sequences, with under 45% as singletons. Sequencing used blood. These receptors were obtained from a man in his fifties or sixties in good health.

This clonotype was counted a few times. V usage is TRBV7-2 and J usage is TRBJ2-2, with D possibly matching TRBD1 (6 bases). CDR1 is SGHTA and CDR2 is FQGNSA in the germline V gene. Deletions cut 5 bases from V and 4 bases from J, with 11 bases between. The CDR3 spans 14 residues. CDR3 bases: TGTGCCAGCAGCCGCGGACAGCCCACCGGGGAGCTGTTTTTT. Protein: CASSRGQPTGELFF. Supplemented by reference TRBV7-2 and TRBJ2-2, the full variable domain reads GAGVSQSPSNKVTEKGKDVELRCDPISGHTALYWYRQSLGQGLEFLIYFQGNSAPDKSGLPSDRFSAERTGGSVSTLTIQRTQQEDSAVYLCASSRGQPTGELFFGEGSRLTVL.

J is TRBJ2-7 and V is TRBV20-1; TRBD1 agrees at 10 bases. The CDR3 consists of 16 residues. J lost 4 bases, V lost 5 bases, and 14 bases had no gene match. CDR1 and CDR2 from the germline V gene are DFQATT and SNEGSKA (reference sequence). The CDR3 spells CSASSLGQGLRYEQYF. Here the CDR3 DNA reads TGCAGTGCTTCAAGTTTGGGACAGGGGTTGAGATACGAGCAGTACTTC.

A word on this clonotype: An end of the junction does not agree with germline; a read error may underlie this. V gene TRBV20-1 combines with J gene TRBJ2-5, with no clear D. Germline assignment: CDR1 DFQATT and CDR2 SNEGSKA (reference sequence). CDR3 length: 13 amino acids. In DNA, the CDR3 is TGCGGTGCATTTAGACAATCACAAGAGACCCAGTACTTC. Translating gives CGAFRQSQETQYF.

This chain joins TRBV27 and TRBJ2-5, with TRBD2 identical over 8 bases. Trimming took 8 bases from V and 7 from J; bases not matched to a gene: 9. Germline CDR1 MNHEY, CDR2 SMNVEV (reference sequence). The CDR3 has 13 amino acids. The CDR3: CASSPGGPRTQYF. The CDR3 coding sequence is TGTGCCAGCTCCCCGGGAGGGCCCAGGACCCAGTACTTC.

This clonotype was recorded at least ten times. The chain couples TRBV7-9 to TRBJ2-7; D may be TRBD1 or TRBD2 (6 bases each). V lost 5 bases, J lost 3 bases, and 11 bases lay in between. The length of the CDR3 is 13 residues. Germline V lookup: CDR1 SEHNR, CDR2 FQNEAQ (reference sequence). The CDR3 here is CASSAGQYYEQYF. As DNA, the CDR3 is TGTGCCAGCAGCGCGGGACAATACTACGAGCAGTACTTC.

This clonotype was recorded a few times. The rearrangement links TRBV6-1 to TRBJ1-1; D is unclear. Trimming took 2 bases from V and 0 from J, leaving 10 bases between them. The germline V gene has CDR1 MNHNS and CDR2 SASEGT. This CDR3 is built from 15 residues. In DNA form, the CDR3 reads TGTGCCAGCAGTGAACCCCGCCGGGTGAACACTGAAGCTTTCTTT. Translation gives CASSEPRRVNTEAFF.

As to this clonotype: A much larger clone lies one base from this, so it may be a read error. This chain joins TRBV29-1 and TRBJ2-5; 9 bases fit TRBD1. V lost 1 base, J lost 5 bases, and 5 bases stayed unmatched. This CDR3 is 14 amino acids long. CDR1 is SQVTM, CDR2 ANQGSEA, per germline. In DNA form, the CDR3 reads TGCAGCGTTGAAGTGGGGGACAGGGTGGAGACCCAGTACTTC. Amino acid sequence: CSVEVGDRVETQYF.

This clonotype was picked up many times. The chain combines TRBV24-1 with TRBJ2-3; D not certain. The CDR3 spans 16 residues. V was trimmed by 1 base and J by 0 bases, leaving 10 bases between them. Germline V gene data show CDR1 as KGHDR and CDR2 as SFDVKD. The CDR3 DNA follows: TGTGCCACCAGTGATTTTTCTGAATCTAGCACAGATACGCAGTATTTT. Its translation: CATSDFSESSTDTQYF.

On this clonotype: One junction end does not reproduce the germline sequence, and a read error may be involved. This chain uses TRBV12-3 or TRBV12-4 with TRBJ1-2; D unclear. CDR3 length equals 12 residues. The CDR3 DNA sequence: TGTTCCAGCAGTTTACTCACCTATGGCTACACCTTC. It is translated as CSSSLLTYGYTF.

The rearrangement links TRBV4-3 to TRBJ2-3, with D maybe TRBD2 (5 bases). Germline CDR1 LGHNA, CDR2 YSLEER. V gave up 3 bases and J gave up 0 bases, with 10 bases separating them. CDR3 length: 15 amino acids. The CDR3 protein is CASSQAGRSTDTQYF. The CDR3 region has the DNA TGCGCCAGCAGCCAGGCGGGTCGGAGCACAGATACGCAGTATTTT.

This clonotype was recorded a few times. This chain links TRBV10-3 with TRBJ1-6, with TRBD1 matching over 9 bases. Germline V CDR1 and CDR2: ENHRY, SYGVKD. CDR3 length: 14 amino acids. The V segment lost 6 bases and the J segment 7 bases; nucleotides outside the gene matches: 4. The CDR3 coding sequence is TGTGCCATCAGATCCGGACAGGGGAATTCACCCCTCCACTTT. Its protein is CAIRSGQGNSPLHF.

This chain connects TRBV11-3 to TRBJ2-2, with a tentative D call TRBD2 (6 bases). V dropped 5 bases and J dropped 12 bases, with 16 bases sitting between them. The CDR3 spans 13 residues. From germline, CDR1 is SGHNT and CDR2 YENEEA. CDR3 nucleotides: TGTGCCAGCAGCAACACGGGGGTTATTCAGCTGTTTTTT. This encodes CASSNTGVIQLFF.

The table lists this clonotype with a few counts. The CDR3 region has the DNA TGTGCCAGCAGCTTGGGAGTAGGCCTCCTGAACACTGAAGCTTTCTTT. Translation: CASSLGVGLLNTEAFF. This chain uses TRBV5-4 with TRBJ1-1, with unresolved D. Trimming removed 0 bases from V and 0 bases from J, with 12 bases in between. This CDR3 comprises 16 residues. Per the germline V gene, CDR1 is SGHNT and CDR2 is YYREEE (reference sequence). Full variable domain (missing parts from reference TRBV5-4 and TRBJ1-1): ETGVTQSPTHLIKTRGQQVTLRCSSQSGHNTVSWYQQALGQGPQFIFQYYREEENGRGNFPPRFSGLQFPNYSSELNVNALELDDSALYLCASSLGVGLLNTEAFFGQGTRLTVV.

This rearrangement joins TRBV4-1 to TRBJ1-3; D gene ambiguous. Germline V gives CDR1 MGHRA, CDR2 YSYEKL. V was cut by 1 base and J by 0 bases, with 10 bases left in between. The CDR3 is 16 amino acids. The CDR3 coding sequence is TGCGCCAGCAGCCAAGCATCAGCAAGCTCTGGAAACACCATATATTTT. It is translated as CASSQASASSGNTIYF.

The chain recombines TRBV3-1 with TRBJ1-2; D gene ambiguous. Germline V gene lookup returns CDR1 LGHDT and CDR2 YNNKEL (reference sequence). The CDR3 has 13 residues. Deletions cut 4 bases from V and 5 bases from J, with 11 bases between. The CDR3 loop is CASSRPGGYGYTF. The CDR3, as DNA: TGTGCCAGCAGCCGCCCAGGAGGTTATGGCTACACCTTC.

The V gene is TRBV15, the J gene TRBJ1-4; D not certain. The V gene lost 0 bases and the J gene lost 7 bases, with 12 bases spanning the gap. The CDR3 length is 15 residues. Germline lookup yields CDR1 LNHNV and CDR2 YYDKDF (reference sequence). CDR3 region: CATSRDNLVGEKLFF. The CDR3 DNA reads as TGTGCCACCAGCAGAGATAATCTTGTCGGTGAAAAACTGTTTTTT.

The chain is built from TRBV14 and TRBJ1-4, with D perhaps matching TRBD1 (6 bases). The CDR3 runs 19 residues. Trimming removed 4 bases from V and 1 base from J, with 22 bases in between. Germline loops: CDR1 SGHDN, CDR2 FVKESK. CDR3 protein: CASSPLGRGRLGTNEKLFF. The DNA for the CDR3 is TGTGCCAGCAGCCCCCTGGGCAGGGGACGTTTAGGAACTAATGAAAAACTGTTTTTT.

The rearrangement links TRBV2 to TRBJ2-4, with 8 positions matching TRBD1. TRBJ2-7 explains the end of the DNA better; the J call may be wrong. The germline V gene has CDR1 SNHLY and CDR2 FYNNEI. The CDR3 runs to 12 residues. CDR3: CATGTGGYEQYF. The CDR3 DNA reads as TGTGCCACCGGGACAGGCGGGTACGAGCAGTACTTC.

Note on this clonotype: One end of the junction fails to match germline, which may point to a read error. This chain joins TRBV5-1 and TRBJ1-1; D ambiguous. Per the germline V gene, CDR1 is SGHRS and CDR2 is YFSETQ. The CDR3 covers 13 residues. The CDR3 is CASITDGNTESFF. CDR3 DNA sequence: TGCGCCAGCATAACCGACGGAAACACTGAATCTTTCTTT.

This clonotype was recorded only once. The V gene is TRBV25-1, the J gene TRBJ2-3; 8 nucleotides line up with TRBD2. V lost 1 base and J lost 6; bases outside the gene matches: 6. Germline V gives CDR1 MGHDK, CDR2 SYGVNS. CDR3 size: 15 residues. CDR3 residues: CASSELGGGSDTQYF. For the CDR3, the DNA is TGTGCCAGCAGTGAATTGGGCGGGGGGTCTGATACGCAGTATTTT. Filled out from reference TRBV25-1 and TRBJ2-3, the complete variable domain reads EADIYQTPRYLVIGTGKKITLECSQTMGHDKMYWYQQDPGMELHLIHYSYGVNSTEKGDLSSESTVSRIRTEHFPLTLESARPSHTSQYLCASSELGGGSDTQYFGPGTRLTVL.